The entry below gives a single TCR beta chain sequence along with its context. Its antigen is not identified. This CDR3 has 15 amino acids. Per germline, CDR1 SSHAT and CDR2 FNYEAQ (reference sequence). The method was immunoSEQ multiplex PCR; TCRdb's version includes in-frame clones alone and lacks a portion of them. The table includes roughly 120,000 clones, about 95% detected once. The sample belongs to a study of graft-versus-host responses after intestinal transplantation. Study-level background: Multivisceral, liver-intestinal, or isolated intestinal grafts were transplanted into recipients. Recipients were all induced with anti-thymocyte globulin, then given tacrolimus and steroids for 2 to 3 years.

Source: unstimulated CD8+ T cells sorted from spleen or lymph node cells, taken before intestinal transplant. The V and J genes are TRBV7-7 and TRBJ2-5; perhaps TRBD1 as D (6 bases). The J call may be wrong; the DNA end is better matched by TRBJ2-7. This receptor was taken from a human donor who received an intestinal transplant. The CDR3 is CASSLGTGSAYEQYF. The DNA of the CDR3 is TGTGCCAGCAGCTTAGGTACAGGGTCCGCCTACGAGCAGTACTTC.